This passage covers 8 T cell receptor beta chains from one sample sequenced in a study of CD8+CD57+ T cells in acquired aplastic anemia. Genomic DNA served as template for TCR beta VDJ and CDR3 profiling. From the reads, TCRdb called clonotypes with MiXCR, one entry per CDR3 protein. This table has over 150,000 distinct CDR3 sequences, around 50% appearing once. Patients who underwent sequencing had shown CD8+CD57+ cell expansion by flow cytometry. Sequencing used sorted CD4+, CD8+, or CD8+CD57+ T cells (not recorded which) from PBMCs. The receptors here all came from a human donor with aplastic anemia.

The rearrangement uses TRBV2 and TRBJ2-1; TRBD1 matches 9 bases. V lost 6 bases and J lost 7; bases outside the gene matches: 4. CDR1 is SNHLY and CDR2 is FYNNEI in the germline V gene. The CDR3 contains 13 residues. As DNA, the CDR3 is TGTGCCAGCAGCGGGACAGGGTCGAATGAGCAGTTCTTC. As protein: CASSGTGSNEQFF. The full variable domain, rest sourced from reference TRBV2 and TRBJ2-1, is EPEVTQTPSHQVTQMGQEVILRCVPISNHLYFYWYRQILGQKVEFLVSFYNNEISEKSEIFDDQFSVERPDGSNFTLKIRSTKLEDSAMYFCASSGTGSNEQFFGPGTRLTVL.

The chain employs TRBV4-2 and TRBJ1-1; tentative D call: TRBD1 (5 bases). Germline values: CDR1 LGHNA, CDR2 YNFKEQ. Trimming removed 0 bases from V and 11 bases from J, with 16 bases in between. The CDR3 spans 14 residues. The DNA of the CDR3 is TGTGCCAGCAGCCAAGAAGTCAGGGATCCGATGGCTTTCTTT. It is translated as CASSQEVRDPMAFF.

This chain connects TRBV6-4 to TRBJ2-5; D may be TRBD1 or TRBD2 (5 bases each). V lost 2 bases to trimming and J lost 5 bases, with 12 bases between them. Germline CDR1 is MRHNA and CDR2 is SNTAGT. CDR3 length: 14 residues. The DNA of the CDR3 is TGTGCCAGCAGTGACGATGGGGGTTCTGAGACCCAGTACTTC. This translates into CASSDDGGSETQYF.

V usage is TRBV25-1 and J usage is TRBJ2-7, with 11 bases aligning to TRBD2. Germline lookup yields CDR1 MGHDK and CDR2 SYGVNS. V shed 4 bases and J 7 bases; nucleotides not matched to a gene: 9. The CDR3 is 15 residues long. CDR3 sequence (DNA): TGTGCCAGCAGTGCCGTACTAGCGGGAGTAAGAGAGCAGTACTTC. Translating gives CASSAVLAGVREQYF.

On this clonotype itself: Given a much more abundant clone one base away, this may be a read error. The J gene is TRBJ2-7, the V gene TRBV19; D is possibly TRBD1 (5 bases). The CDR3 consists of 13 residues. Germline CDR1 reads LNHDA; CDR2 reads SQIVND (reference sequence). The CDR3 nucleotides read TGTGCCAGCAGTATGTCAGGGACCTACGAGCAGTACTTC. The encoded protein is CASSMSGTYEQYF.

This clonotype was seen at least ten times. The chain joins TRBV7-2 to TRBJ2-5; D possibly corresponds to TRBD1 (5 bases). The ends were cut back, 1 base at V and 2 bases at J, with 8 bases in the middle. The CDR3 length is 14 residues. Germline V CDR1 and CDR2: SGHTA, FQGNSA. The CDR3 region has the DNA TGTGCCAGCAGCTTAGTTAACAGGCAAGAGACCCAGTACTTC. Its protein product is CASSLVNRQETQYF.

This clonotype was counted many times. The chain links TRBV18 to TRBJ2-7; 7 nucleotides agree with TRBD2. This CDR3 spans 15 amino acids. The germline gives CDR1 KGHSH, CDR2 LQKENI. V lost 1 base, J lost 2 bases, and 5 bases stayed unmatched. CDR3: CASSPQASGTYEQYF. CDR3 DNA: TGTGCCAGCTCACCACAGGCTAGCGGTACCTACGAGCAGTACTTC.

The sample holds many counts of this clonotype. The V and J genes are TRBV10-3 and TRBJ2-2, with D unclear. The germline CDR1 and CDR2 sequences are ENHRY and SYGVKD. The CDR3 runs 15 residues. V lost 3 bases, J lost 7 bases, and 15 bases lay in between. The CDR3 region is CAISDFVGFSGELFF. The CDR3 bases are TGTGCCATCAGTGATTTTGTGGGGTTTAGCGGGGAGCTGTTTTTT.